This T cell receptor (beta chain) derives from a study of immune evolution from preneoplasia to lung adenocarcinoma (dated by TCRdb to the early 2020s). For the wider study: HLA loss of heterozygosity was seen in approximately 6.5%, 16% and 36% of AIS, MIA and ADC lesions, and in no AAH lesions. Immune contexture across lung adenocarcinoma precursors and invasive adenocarcinoma was profiled using immune gene expression, TCR sequencing and multiplex immunofluorescence. Resected precursor lesions (AAH, AIS, MIA) and invasive adenocarcinomas were each compared against paired morphologically normal lung tissue. The sample size was set by how many specimens were available, not by a prior power calculation. Whole exome sequencing and methylation data from the same cohort of nodules were integrated with the immune data. In total, the cohort included approximately 53 patients with pulmonary nodules, all of whom underwent surgical resection. The TCR sequencing data were obtained from 51 patients. The study reported that more than 85 samples were used for TCR sequencing. POLYSOLVER was used to infer Class I HLA alleles from exome data, while LOHHLA was used to detect allele-specific HLA loss.

Comment on this clone: No antigen is known for it. Within one base of it there is no much larger clone, and no base qualities were kept.

TCR beta CDR3 regions were sequenced from DNA using the immunoSEQ hsTCRbeta Kit. The authors processed their data as follows. The ImmunoSEQ Analyzer was used to analyse the TCR sequencing data. T cell clonality was calculated on productive rearrangements as 1 minus Pielou's evenness. To measure T cell diversity, the inverse Simpson index was applied to productive templates. T cell density was defined as TCR beta template counts normalized to usable DNA, with usable DNA estimated by amplifying and sequencing housekeeping genes. Two-sided Kruskal-Wallis tests were used to compare TCR metrics across histologic stages. As stored in TCRdb, this immuneACCESS dataset retains in-frame rearrangements with V and J assigned. A fraction of the clones does not appear; measured against another copy, unresolved V genes explain less than half of the discrepancy, and the remainder lacks a known reason. That table gives V, J and clone size, and the DNA gave D and trimming. This sample comprises about 5,900 clones, approximately 80% of them detected only once. The ten largest account for 7.5% to 8% of the sample.

The CDR3 has 13 amino acids, counting the end cysteine and phenylalanine. Kept here is only the CDR3 DNA, which spans 39 bases and is read in frame from base 1. V has 7 bases trimmed and J has 1 base trimmed; junction bases matching no gene number 3. According to the germline V gene, CDR1 reads SQVTM and CDR2 reads ANQGSEA. Broader findings and caveats from the paper: Compared with EGFR-mutant or double wild-type lesions, KRAS-mutant nodules had the highest T cell clonality. Because every patient came from Japan and China, how well the results apply to Western populations was uncertain. Findings were based on association rather than direct causation; larger cohorts with long-term follow-up and longitudinal biopsies were deemed needed. Clonality was highest in normal lung, while later-stage lesions appeared to have lower clonality but higher T cell density and diversity. Normal lung had the highest top T cell clone frequencies, which appeared to decline progressively from AAH through AIS, MIA and invasive adenocarcinoma.

Resection was performed on patients in Japan or China between the mid-2010s and the late 2010s. Histologic diagnosis of each case was confirmed independently by two lung cancer pathologists on H&E slides. For nucleic acid extraction, premalignant or tumor cells were enriched by macro-dissection following pathologic assessment. FFPE tissue was used for DNA isolation with the AllPrep DNA/RNA FFPE Kit. The sample consisted of FFPE lung adenocarcinoma in situ tissue. The meaning of the sample's cell subset or site label: preinvasive adenocarcinoma in situ (AIS). The TCR was taken from a donor older than 65 with lung adenocarcinoma. The chain uses TRBV29-1 and TRBJ1-1; 10 junctional bases match TRBD1. The CDR3 reads as follows: CSGRQGANTEAFF. The bases read TGCAGCGGACGACAGGGGGCGAACACTGAAGCTTTCTTT.